This T cell receptor beta chain was observed in a study of blood T cell repertoires in COVID-19. In the study overall: Material from acute and convalescent COVID-19 was sourced from the United States, Italy and Spain.

Source study methods: Estimated nucleated cell counts came from reference gene primer amplification. Here immunoSEQ multiplex PCR was the method, and the copy in TCRdb shows in-frame clones only, minus some. That table gives V, J and clone size, and the DNA gave D and trimming. The data contain some 180,000 clones, more than 80% of them seen just once; the ten biggest clones take up less than 15%. Germline CDR1 SGHDT, CDR2 YYEEEE. The trim removed 1 base at V and 9 bases at J, leaving 10 bases unmatched. The CDR3 has 16 residues. In this sample, this clone turned up once. Material: peripheral blood. The receptor comes from a woman of 80 years or more with COVID-19, enrolled during active disease. The rearrangement uses TRBV5-6 and TRBJ1-4; 9 nucleotides align to TRBD1. CDR3 sequence reads: CASSLMRGQGIKKLFF. Here the CDR3 DNA reads TGTGCCAGCAGCTTGATGCGTGGACAGGGGATAAAAAAACTGTTTTTT.